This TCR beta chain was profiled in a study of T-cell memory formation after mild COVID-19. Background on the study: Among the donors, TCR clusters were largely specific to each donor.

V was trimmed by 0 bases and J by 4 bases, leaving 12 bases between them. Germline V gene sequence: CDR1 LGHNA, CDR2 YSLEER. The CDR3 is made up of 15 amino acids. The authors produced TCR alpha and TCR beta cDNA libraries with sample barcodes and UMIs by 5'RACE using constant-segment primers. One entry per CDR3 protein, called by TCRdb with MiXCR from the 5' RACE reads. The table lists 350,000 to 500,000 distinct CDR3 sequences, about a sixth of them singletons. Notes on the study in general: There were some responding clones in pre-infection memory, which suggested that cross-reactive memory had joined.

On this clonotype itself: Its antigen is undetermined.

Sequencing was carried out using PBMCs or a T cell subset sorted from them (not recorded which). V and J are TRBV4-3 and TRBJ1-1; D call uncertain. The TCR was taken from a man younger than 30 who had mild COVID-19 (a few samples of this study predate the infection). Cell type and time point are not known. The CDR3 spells CASSQELGRVTEAFF. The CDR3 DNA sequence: TGCGCCAGCAGCCAAGAATTAGGGCGGGTCACTGAAGCTTTCTTT.